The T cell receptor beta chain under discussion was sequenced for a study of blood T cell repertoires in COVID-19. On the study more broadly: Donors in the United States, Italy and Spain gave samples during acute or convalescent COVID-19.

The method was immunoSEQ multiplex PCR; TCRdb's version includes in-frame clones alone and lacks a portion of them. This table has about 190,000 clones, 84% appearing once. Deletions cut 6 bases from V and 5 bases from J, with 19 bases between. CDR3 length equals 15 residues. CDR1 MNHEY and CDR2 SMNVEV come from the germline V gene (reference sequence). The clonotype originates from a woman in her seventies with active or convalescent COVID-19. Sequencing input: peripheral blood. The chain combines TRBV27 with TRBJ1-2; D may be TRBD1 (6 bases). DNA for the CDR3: TGTGCCAGCAGCGTGGAACGGCGGGGGCTATATGGCTACACCTTC. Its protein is CASSVERRGLYGYTF.